This entry features one T cell receptor (beta chain) sequence. TCRdb independently ran MiXCR on the PCR reads; one entry per CDR3 protein. The sample holds 10,000 to 15,000 distinct CDR3 sequences; roughly 51% are singletons and the top ten take about 37%. This entry comes from a study of tumor-infiltrating lymphocytes in oesophageal squamous cell carcinoma. Trimming took 1 base from V and 7 from J; bases not matched to a gene: 3. The germline gives CDR1 SGHTA, CDR2 FQGNSA. CDR3 size: 14 residues. The clonotype originates from a male donor with esophageal squamous cell carcinoma. The chain links TRBV7-2 to TRBJ1-4, with 7 bases identical to TRBD1. Sequenced material: esophageal tumor tissue. CDR3 sequence: CASSLGQGGEKLFF. In DNA, the CDR3 is TGTGCCAGCAGCTTAGGACAGGGAGGTGAAAAACTGTTTTTT.